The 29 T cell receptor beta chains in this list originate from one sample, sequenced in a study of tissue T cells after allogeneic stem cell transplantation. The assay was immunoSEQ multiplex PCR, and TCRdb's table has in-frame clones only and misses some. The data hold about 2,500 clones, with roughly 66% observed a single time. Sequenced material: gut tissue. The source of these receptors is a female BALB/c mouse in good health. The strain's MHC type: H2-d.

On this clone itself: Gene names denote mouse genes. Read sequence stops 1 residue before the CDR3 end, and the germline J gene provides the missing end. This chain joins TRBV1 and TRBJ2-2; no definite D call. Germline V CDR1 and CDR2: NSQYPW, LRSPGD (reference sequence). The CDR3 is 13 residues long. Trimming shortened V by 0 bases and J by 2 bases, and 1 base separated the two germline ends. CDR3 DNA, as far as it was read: TGCACCTGCAGTGCAGATAACACCGGGCAGCTCTAC. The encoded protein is CTCSADNTGQLY. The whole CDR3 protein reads CTCSADNTGQLYF.

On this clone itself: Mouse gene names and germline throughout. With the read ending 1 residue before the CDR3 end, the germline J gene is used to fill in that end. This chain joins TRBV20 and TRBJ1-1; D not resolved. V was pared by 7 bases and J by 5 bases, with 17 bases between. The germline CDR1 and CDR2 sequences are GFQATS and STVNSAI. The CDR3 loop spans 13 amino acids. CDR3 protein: CGVSTSPPTEVFF. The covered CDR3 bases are TGTGGTGTCAGCACCAGTCCCCCTACAGAAGTCTTC.

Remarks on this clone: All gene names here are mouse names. The part of the CDR3 DNA that was read is TGTGCCAGCAGCTTAGCCAGGACTAGTGCAGAAACGCTGTAT. Translating gives CASSLARTSAETLY. The whole CDR3 sequence reads CASSLARTSAETLYF. The V and J genes are TRBV3 and TRBJ2-3; TRBD2 is a possible D gene (5 bases). The read falls 1 residue short of the CDR3 end, and the missing part is taken from the germline J gene. Trimming stripped 0 bases from V and 0 bases from J, with 7 bases between. This CDR3 comprises 15 residues. CDR1 and CDR2 (germline): SNHLY, FYNGKV (reference sequence).

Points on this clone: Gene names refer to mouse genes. CDR3 DNA (partial): TGTGCCAGCGGTGACCTCCGGGACAGCTATGCTGAGCAGTTC. It is translated as CASGDLRDSYAEQF. The full CDR3 reads CASGDLRDSYAEQFF. The chain couples TRBV13-2 to TRBJ2-1, with 7 bases matching TRBD1. Sequencing ends 1 residue short of the CDR3 end; the germline J gene provides the rest. This CDR3 comprises 15 residues. The germline V gene encodes CDR1 NNHNN and CDR2 SYGAGS (reference sequence). With 2 bases clipped from V and 3 bases from J, the junction kept 5 bases outside the gene matches.

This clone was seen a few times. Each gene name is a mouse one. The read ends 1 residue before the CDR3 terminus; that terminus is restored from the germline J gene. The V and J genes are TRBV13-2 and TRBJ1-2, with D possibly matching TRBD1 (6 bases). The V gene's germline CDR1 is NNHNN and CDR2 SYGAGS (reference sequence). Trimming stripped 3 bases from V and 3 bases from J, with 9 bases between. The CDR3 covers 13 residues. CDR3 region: CASGGGADSDYTF. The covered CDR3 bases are TGTGCCAGCGGTGGGGGGGCGGACTCCGACTACACC.

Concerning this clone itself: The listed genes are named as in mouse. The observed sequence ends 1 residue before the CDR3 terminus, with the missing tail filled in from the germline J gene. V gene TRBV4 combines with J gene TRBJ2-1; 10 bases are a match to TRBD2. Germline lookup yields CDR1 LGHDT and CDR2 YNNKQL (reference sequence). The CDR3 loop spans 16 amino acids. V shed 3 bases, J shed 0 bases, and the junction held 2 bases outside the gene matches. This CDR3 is CASSYTGGGNYAEQFF. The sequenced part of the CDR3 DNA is TGTGCCAGCAGCTACACTGGGGGGGGTAACTATGCTGAGCAGTTC. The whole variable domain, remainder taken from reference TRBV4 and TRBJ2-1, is ETAVFQTPNYHVTQVGNEVSFNCKQTLGHDTMYWYKQDSKKLLKIMFSYNNKQLIVNETVPRRFSPQSSDKAHLNLRIKSVEPEDSAVYLCASSYTGGGNYAEQFFGPGTRLTVL.

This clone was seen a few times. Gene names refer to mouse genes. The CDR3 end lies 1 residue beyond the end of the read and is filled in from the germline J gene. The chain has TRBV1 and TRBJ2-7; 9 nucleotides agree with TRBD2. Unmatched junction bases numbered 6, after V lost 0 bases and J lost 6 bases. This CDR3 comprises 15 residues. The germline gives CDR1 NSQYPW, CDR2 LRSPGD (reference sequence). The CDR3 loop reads CTCSADGGGALEQYF. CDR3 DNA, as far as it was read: TGCACCTGCAGTGCAGATGGTGGGGGGGCGCTTGAACAGTAC.

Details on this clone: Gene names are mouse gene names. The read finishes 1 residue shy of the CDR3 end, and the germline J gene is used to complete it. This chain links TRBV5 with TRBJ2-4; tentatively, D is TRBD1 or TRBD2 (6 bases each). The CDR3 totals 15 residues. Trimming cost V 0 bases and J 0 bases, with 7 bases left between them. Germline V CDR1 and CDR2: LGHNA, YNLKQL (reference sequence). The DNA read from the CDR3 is TGTGCCAGCAGCCAAGAGGGGGCTAGTCAAAACACCTTGTAC. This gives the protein CASSQEGASQNTLY. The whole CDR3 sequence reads CASSQEGASQNTLYF.

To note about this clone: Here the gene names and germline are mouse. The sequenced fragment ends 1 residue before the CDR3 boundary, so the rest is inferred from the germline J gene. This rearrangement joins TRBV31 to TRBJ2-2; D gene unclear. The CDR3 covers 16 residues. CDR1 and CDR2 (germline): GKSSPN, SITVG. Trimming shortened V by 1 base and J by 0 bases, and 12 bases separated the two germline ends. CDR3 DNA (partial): TGTGCCTGGAGTCCACTAGCCGGGACAAACACCGGGCAGCTCTAC. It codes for CAWSPLAGTNTGQLY. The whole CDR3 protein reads CAWSPLAGTNTGQLYF.

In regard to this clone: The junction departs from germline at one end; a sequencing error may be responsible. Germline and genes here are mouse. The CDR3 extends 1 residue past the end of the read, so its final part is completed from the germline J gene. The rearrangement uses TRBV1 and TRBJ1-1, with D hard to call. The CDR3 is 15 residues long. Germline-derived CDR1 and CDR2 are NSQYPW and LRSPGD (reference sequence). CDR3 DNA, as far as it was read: TGCACCTGCAGTGCAGATGAGGGAGGGAACGCAGAAGTCTTC. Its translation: CTCSADEGGNAEVF. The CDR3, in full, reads CTCSADEGGNAEVFF.

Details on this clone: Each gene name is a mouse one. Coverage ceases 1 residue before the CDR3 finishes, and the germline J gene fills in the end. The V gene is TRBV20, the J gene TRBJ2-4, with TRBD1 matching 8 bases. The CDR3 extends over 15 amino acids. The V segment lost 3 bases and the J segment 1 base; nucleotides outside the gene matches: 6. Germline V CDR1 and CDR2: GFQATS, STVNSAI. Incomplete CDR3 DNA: TGTGGTGCTAGAGACAGGGGAAGGGGTCAAAACACCTTGTAC. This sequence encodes CGARDRGRGQNTLY. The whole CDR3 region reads CGARDRGRGQNTLYF.

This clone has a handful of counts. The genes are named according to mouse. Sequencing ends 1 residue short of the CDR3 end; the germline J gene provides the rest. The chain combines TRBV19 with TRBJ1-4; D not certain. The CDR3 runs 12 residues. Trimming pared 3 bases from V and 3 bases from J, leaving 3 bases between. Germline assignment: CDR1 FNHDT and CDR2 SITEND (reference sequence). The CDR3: CASSRTNERLFF. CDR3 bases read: TGTGCCAGCAGTAGGACCAACGAAAGATTATTT.

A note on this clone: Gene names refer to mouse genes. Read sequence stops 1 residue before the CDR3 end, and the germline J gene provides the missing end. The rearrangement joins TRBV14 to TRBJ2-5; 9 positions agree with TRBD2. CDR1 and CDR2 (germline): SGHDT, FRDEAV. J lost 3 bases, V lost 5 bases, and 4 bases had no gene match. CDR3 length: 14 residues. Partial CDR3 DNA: TGTGCCAGCAGCCCCGACTGGGGGCAAGACACCCAGTAC. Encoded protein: CASSPDWGQDTQY. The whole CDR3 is CASSPDWGQDTQYF. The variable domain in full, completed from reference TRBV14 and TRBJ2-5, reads EAGVTQSPRYAVLQEGQAVSFWCDPISGHDTLYWYQQPRDQGPQLLVYFRDEAVIDNSQLPSDRFSAVRPKGTNSTLKIQSAKQGDTATYLCASSPDWGQDTQYFGPGTRLLVL.

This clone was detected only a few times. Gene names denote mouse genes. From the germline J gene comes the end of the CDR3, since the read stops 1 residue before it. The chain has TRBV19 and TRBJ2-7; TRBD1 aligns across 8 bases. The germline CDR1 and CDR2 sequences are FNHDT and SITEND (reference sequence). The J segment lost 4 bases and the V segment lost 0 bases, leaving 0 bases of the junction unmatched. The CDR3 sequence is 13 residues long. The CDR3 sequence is CASSIGTGYEQYF. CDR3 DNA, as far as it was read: TGTGCCAGCAGTATAGGGACAGGGTATGAACAGTAC.

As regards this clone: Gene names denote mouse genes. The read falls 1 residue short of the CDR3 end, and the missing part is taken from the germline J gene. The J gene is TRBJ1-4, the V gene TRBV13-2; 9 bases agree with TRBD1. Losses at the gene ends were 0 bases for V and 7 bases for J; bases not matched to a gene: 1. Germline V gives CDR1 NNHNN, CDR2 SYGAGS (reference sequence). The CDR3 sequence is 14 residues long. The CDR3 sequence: CASGDATGGERLFF. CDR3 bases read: TGTGCCAGCGGTGATGCGACAGGGGGCGAAAGATTATTT.

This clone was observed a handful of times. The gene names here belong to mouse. CDR3 loop: CASVDSYEQYF. CDR3 DNA (partial): TGTGCCAGCGTCGACAGTTATGAACAGTAC. The genes are TRBV13-2 and TRBJ2-7, with D possibly being TRBD1 (5 bases). Read data end 1 residue before the CDR3 end; the end is taken from the germline J gene. Germline loops: CDR1 NNHNN, CDR2 SYGAGS (reference sequence). Trimming stripped 6 bases from V and 4 bases from J, with 8 bases between. The CDR3 has 11 amino acids.

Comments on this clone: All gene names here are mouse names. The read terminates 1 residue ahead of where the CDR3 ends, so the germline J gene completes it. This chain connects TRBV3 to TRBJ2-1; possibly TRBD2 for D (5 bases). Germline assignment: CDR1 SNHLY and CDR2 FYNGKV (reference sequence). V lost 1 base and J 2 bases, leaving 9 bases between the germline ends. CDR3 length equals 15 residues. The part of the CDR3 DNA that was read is TGTGCCAGCAGCTTAGAAGTTGGGGACTATGCTGAGCAGTTC. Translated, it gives CASSLEVGDYAEQF. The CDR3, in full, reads CASSLEVGDYAEQFF.

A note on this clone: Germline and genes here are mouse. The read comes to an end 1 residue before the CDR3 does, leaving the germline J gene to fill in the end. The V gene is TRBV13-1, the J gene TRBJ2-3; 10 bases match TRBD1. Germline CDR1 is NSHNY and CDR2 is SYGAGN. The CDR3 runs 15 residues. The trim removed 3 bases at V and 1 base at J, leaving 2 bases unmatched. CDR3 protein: CASSGDRGGAETLYF. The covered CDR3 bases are TGTGCCAGCAGTGGGGACAGGGGAGGTGCAGAAACGCTGTAT.

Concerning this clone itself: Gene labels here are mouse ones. CDR3 loop: CASSTPQGKGSYEQYF. CDR3 DNA, as far as it was read: TGTGCCAGCAGTACACCCCAGGGAAAGGGATCCTATGAACAGTAC. The rearrangement uses TRBV19 and TRBJ2-7; D perhaps matches TRBD1 (5 bases). Read data end 1 residue before the CDR3 end; the end is taken from the germline J gene. Trimming removed 3 bases from V and 1 base from J, with 17 bases in between. Per germline, CDR1 FNHDT and CDR2 SITEND (reference sequence). This CDR3 has 16 amino acids.

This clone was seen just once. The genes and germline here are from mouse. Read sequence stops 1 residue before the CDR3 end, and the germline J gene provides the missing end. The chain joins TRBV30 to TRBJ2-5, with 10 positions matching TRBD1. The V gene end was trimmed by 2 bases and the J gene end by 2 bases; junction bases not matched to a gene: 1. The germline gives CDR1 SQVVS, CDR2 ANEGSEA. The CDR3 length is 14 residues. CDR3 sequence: CSSRRTGGQDTQYF. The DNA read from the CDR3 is TGTAGTTCTAGAAGGACAGGGGGCCAAGACACCCAGTAC.

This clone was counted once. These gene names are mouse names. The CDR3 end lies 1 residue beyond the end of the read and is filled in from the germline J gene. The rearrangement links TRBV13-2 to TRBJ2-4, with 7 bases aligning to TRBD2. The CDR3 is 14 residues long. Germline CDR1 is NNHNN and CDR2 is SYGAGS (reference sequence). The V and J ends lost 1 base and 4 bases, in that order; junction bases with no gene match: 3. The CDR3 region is CASGDRLGENTLYF. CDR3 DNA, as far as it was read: TGTGCCAGCGGTGATCGCCTGGGGGAAAACACCTTGTAC.

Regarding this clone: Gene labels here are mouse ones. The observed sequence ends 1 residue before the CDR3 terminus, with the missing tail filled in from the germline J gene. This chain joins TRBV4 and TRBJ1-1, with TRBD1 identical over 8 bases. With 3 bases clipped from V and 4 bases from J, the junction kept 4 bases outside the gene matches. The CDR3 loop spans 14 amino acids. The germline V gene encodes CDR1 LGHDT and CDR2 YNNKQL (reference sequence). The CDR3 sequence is CASSYRGRGTEVFF. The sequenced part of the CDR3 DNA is TGTGCCAGCAGCTACAGGGGGCGCGGCACAGAAGTCTTC.

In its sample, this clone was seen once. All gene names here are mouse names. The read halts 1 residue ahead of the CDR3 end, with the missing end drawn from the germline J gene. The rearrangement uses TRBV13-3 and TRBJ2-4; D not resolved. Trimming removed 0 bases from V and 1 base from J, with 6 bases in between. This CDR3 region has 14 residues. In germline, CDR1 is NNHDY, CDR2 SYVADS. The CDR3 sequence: CASSDGAGQNTLYF. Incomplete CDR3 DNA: TGTGCCAGCAGTGATGGGGCGGGTCAAAACACCTTGTAC.

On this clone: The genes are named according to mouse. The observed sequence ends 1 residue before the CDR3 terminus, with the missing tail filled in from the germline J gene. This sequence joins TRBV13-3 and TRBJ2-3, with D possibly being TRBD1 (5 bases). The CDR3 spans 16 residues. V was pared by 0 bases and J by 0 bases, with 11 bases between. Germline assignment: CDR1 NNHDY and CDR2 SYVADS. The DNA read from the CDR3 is TGTGCCAGCAGTGATGGGGCAGGGTCTAGTGCAGAAACGCTGTAT. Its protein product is CASSDGAGSSAETLY. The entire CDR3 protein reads CASSDGAGSSAETLYF.

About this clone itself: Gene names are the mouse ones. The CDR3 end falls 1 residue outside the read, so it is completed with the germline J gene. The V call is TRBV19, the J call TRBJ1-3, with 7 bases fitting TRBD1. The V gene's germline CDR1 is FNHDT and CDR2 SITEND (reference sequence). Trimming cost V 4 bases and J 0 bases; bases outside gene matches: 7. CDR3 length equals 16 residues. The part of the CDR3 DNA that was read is TGTGCCAGCAGTCCACAGGGGCCGACTTCTGGAAATACGCTCTAT. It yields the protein CASSPQGPTSGNTLY. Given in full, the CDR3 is CASSPQGPTSGNTLYF.

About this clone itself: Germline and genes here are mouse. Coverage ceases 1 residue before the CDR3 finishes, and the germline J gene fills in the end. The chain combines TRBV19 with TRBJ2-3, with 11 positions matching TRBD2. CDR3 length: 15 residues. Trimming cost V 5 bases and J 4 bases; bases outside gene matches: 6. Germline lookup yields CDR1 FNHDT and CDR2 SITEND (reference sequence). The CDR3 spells CASSKTGGASETLYF. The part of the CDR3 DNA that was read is TGTGCCAGCAGCAAAACTGGGGGGGCATCAGAAACGCTGTAT.

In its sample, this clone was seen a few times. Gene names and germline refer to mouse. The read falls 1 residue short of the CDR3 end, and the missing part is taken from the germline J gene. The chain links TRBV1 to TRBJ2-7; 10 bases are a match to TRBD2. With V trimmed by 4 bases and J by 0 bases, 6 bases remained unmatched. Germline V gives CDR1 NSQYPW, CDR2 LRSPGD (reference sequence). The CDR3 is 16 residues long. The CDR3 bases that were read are TGCACCTGCAGTGGAACTGGGGGGGGCAGCTCCTATGAACAGTAC. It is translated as CTCSGTGGGSSYEQY. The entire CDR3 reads CTCSGTGGGSSYEQYF.

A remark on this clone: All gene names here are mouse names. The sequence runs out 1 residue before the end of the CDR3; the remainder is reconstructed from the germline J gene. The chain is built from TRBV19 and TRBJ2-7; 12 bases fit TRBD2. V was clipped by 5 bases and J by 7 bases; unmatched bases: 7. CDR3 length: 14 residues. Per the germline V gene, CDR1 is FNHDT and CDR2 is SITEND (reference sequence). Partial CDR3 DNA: TGTGCCAGCAGCTCGACTGGGGGGGCTGGGGAACAGTAC. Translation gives CASSSTGGAGEQY. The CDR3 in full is CASSSTGGAGEQYF.

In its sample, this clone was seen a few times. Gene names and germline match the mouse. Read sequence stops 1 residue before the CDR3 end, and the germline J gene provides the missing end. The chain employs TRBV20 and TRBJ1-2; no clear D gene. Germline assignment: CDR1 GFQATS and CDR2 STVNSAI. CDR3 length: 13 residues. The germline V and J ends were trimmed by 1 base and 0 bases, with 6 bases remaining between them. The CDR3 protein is CGARGQSNSDYTF. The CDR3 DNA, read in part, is TGTGGTGCTAGGGGACAATCAAACTCCGACTACACC. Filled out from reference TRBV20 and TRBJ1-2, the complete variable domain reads GALVYQYPRRTICKSGTSMRMECQAVGFQATSVAWYRQSPQKTFELIALSTVNSAIKYEQNFTQEKFPISHPNLSFSSMTVLNAYLEDRGLYLCGARGQSNSDYTFGSGTRLLVI.